Shown below are 30 T cell receptor beta chains from a single sample sequenced in a study of human T cells and chemical hapten exposure. TCRdb analysed the RACE reads with MiXCR anew, one entry per CDR3 protein. In the table there are over 150,000 distinct CDR3 sequences, 25% to 30% of which are singletons. Time point defined: patch test 3, about 24 weeks after DPC sensitization. Treatment noted: therapeutic diphenylcyclopropenone sensitization with weekly scalp DPC. The material was whole blood, obtained in connection with sensitization to the hapten diphenylcyclopropenone (DPC). The receptors stem from a woman in her late teens or twenties with alopecia areata. Some clones in this sample may be carry-over from other donors' samples.

This clonotype has more than one count but fewer than ten. The CDR3 DNA reads TGCGCCAGCAGCCAAGATACCACTAGCGGTACCTACGAGCAGTACTTC. This translates into CASSQDTTSGTYEQYF. V gene TRBV4-3 combines with J gene TRBJ2-7, with TRBD2 matching over 8 bases. The V gene end was trimmed by 0 bases and the J gene end by 2 bases; junction bases not matched to a gene: 6. The V gene's germline CDR1 is LGHNA and CDR2 YSLEER. This CDR3 has 16 amino acids.

V is TRBV4-3 and J is TRBJ2-7, with 9 positions matching TRBD1. The V gene end was trimmed by 4 bases and the J gene end by 3 bases; junction bases not matched to a gene: 7. Germline CDR1 LGHNA, CDR2 YSLEER. CDR3 length equals 15 residues. CDR3 sequence (DNA): TGCGCCAGCAGCCCGGTAGTGGGACAGGGCTACGAGCAGTACTTC. Its translation is CASSPVVGQGYEQYF.

The gene calls are TRBV29-1 and TRBJ2-4; D remains unclear. The CDR3 runs to 13 residues. Germline V CDR1 and CDR2: SQVTM, ANQGSEA. Deletions cut 7 bases from V and 9 bases from J, with 19 bases between. This chain's CDR3 is CSAKGQLRGIQYF. As DNA, the CDR3 is TGCAGCGCCAAGGGCCAGCTTCGTGGCATTCAGTACTTC.

The chain carries TRBV29-1 and TRBJ2-7; D is possibly TRBD1 (6 bases). Germline loops: CDR1 SQVTM, CDR2 ANQGSEA. Trimming left V 4 bases short and J 3 bases short, with 25 bases between. The CDR3 spans 17 residues. The CDR3 here is CSVVGAGRTFRGYEQYF. CDR3 DNA sequence: TGCAGCGTTGTGGGGGCGGGTAGGACGTTCAGGGGCTACGAGCAGTACTTC.

This clonotype has a handful of counts. The chain has TRBV7-2 and TRBJ2-7; D is perhaps TRBD1 or TRBD2 (5 bases each). The V end was cut by 3 bases, the J end by 0 bases, with 12 bases between. The germline V gene encodes CDR1 SGHTA and CDR2 FQGNSA. This CDR3 is built from 15 residues. The CDR3 coding sequence is TGTGCCAGCAGCTTGGGGGAATTACTCTCCTACGAGCAGTACTTC. Translating it yields CASSLGELLSYEQYF.

This clonotype was seen more than once but under ten times. The rearrangement links TRBV5-7 to TRBJ2-2, with 9 bases identical to TRBD2. TRBV5-7 falls under the ORF class, with uncertain function. This CDR3 contains 17 residues. V lost 2 bases, J lost 6 bases, and 11 bases stayed unmatched. CDR3 nucleotide sequence: TGTGCCAGCAGCTTCGACTTAGCGGGAGAGAAGGCCGGGGAGCTGTTTTTT. This gives the protein CASSFDLAGEKAGELFF.

The rearrangement links TRBV5-6 to TRBJ2-1; TRBD2 matches at 13 bases. CDR1 is SGHDT and CDR2 is YYEEEE in the germline V gene. J lost 5 bases, V lost 5 bases, and 4 bases had no gene match. CDR3 size: 15 residues. CDR3 protein: CASRGLAGSDNEQFF. The CDR3 nucleotides read TGTGCCAGCAGGGGACTAGCGGGGAGCGACAATGAGCAGTTCTTC.

This rearrangement joins TRBV4-2 to TRBJ1-5, with TRBD1 matching 7 bases. Germline V CDR1 and CDR2: LGHNA, YNFKEQ. The junction had 7 bases not matched to a gene; V was cut back by 4 bases and J by 7 bases. The CDR3 consists of 14 residues. CDR3 amino acids: CASSPIGGRQPQHF. The CDR3 nucleotides read TGTGCCAGCAGCCCGATAGGGGGCAGGCAGCCCCAGCATTTT.

The V call is TRBV7-9, the J call TRBJ2-2, with D hard to call. The CDR3 is 13 amino acids. V gave up 5 bases and J gave up 5 bases, with 9 bases separating them. CDR1 is SEHNR, CDR2 FQNEAQ, per germline (reference sequence). The CDR3 region has the DNA TGTGCCAGCAGCCCCATCGGGACCGGGGAGCTGTTTTTT. Protein product: CASSPIGTGELFF.

V usage is TRBV6-5 and J usage is TRBJ2-1; possible D gene TRBD1, 6 bases. The CDR3 consists of 16 residues. Germline V lookup: CDR1 MNHEY, CDR2 SVGAGI. The V end was cut by 0 bases, the J end by 8 bases, with 17 bases between. The CDR3 sequence is CASSYSVRTAGDEQFF. The CDR3 DNA reads TGTGCCAGCAGTTACTCAGTCAGGACGGCAGGGGATGAGCAGTTCTTC.

In its sample, this clonotype was seen a few times. For the CDR3, the DNA is TGCAGTGCGCCCTCGACTAGCGGGGGAAACAATGAGCAGTTCTTC. Translating gives CSAPSTSGGNNEQFF. V and J are TRBV20-1 and TRBJ2-1; 12 positions match TRBD2. Unmatched junction bases numbered 8, after V lost 6 bases and J lost 5 bases. Germline lookup yields CDR1 DFQATT and CDR2 SNEGSKA (reference sequence). The CDR3 spans 15 residues.

This clonotype was seen repeatedly, ten times or more. CDR3 protein: CASSQRDRAYEQYF. CDR3 sequence (DNA): TGTGCCAGCAGCCAGAGGGACAGGGCCTACGAGCAGTACTTC. The chain combines TRBV4-2 with TRBJ2-7, with TRBD1 matching over 9 bases. This CDR3 region has 14 residues. With V trimmed by 3 bases and J by 2 bases, 2 bases remained unmatched. Germline V gene lookup returns CDR1 LGHNA and CDR2 YNFKEQ.

This chain uses TRBV12-5 with TRBJ1-1; D is perhaps TRBD1 (5 bases). The CDR3 consists of 13 residues. The V and J ends lost 5 bases and 4 bases respectively, with 11 bases between them. Germline CDR1 LGHNT, CDR2 FRNRAP. CDR3 nucleotide sequence: TGTGCTAGTGGTAGCCCGGGGACCACTGAAGCTTTCTTT. Its protein is CASGSPGTTEAFF. The entire variable domain, with the rest obtained from reference TRBV12-5 and TRBJ1-1, is as follows: DARVTQTPRHKVTEMGQEVTMRCQPILGHNTVFWYRQTMMQGLELLAYFRNRAPLDDSGMPKDRFSAEMPDATLATLKIQPSEPRDSAVYFCASGSPGTTEAFFGQGTRLTVV.

The CDR3 coding sequence is TGTGCCATCAGTGATGACGGGGCCTCCTACGAGCAGTACTTC. It yields the protein CAISDDGASYEQYF. V usage is TRBV10-3 and J usage is TRBJ2-7; the D gene could be TRBD1 or TRBD2 (5 bases each). The CDR3 contains 14 residues. Trimming pared 3 bases from V and 0 bases from J, leaving 9 bases between. Germline CDR1 is ENHRY and CDR2 is SYGVKD.

The genes are TRBV4-1 and TRBJ2-5; TRBD2 matches 7 bases. CDR3 length: 18 residues. Unmatched junction bases numbered 15, after V lost 4 bases and J lost 1 base. Germline lookup yields CDR1 MGHRA and CDR2 YSYEKL. The CDR3 is CASSRAWGGGGLQETQYF. CDR3 sequence (DNA): TGCGCCAGCAGCCGGGCCTGGGGGGGAGGAGGGCTCCAAGAGACCCAGTACTTC.

This clonotype appeared many times. The V and J genes are TRBV7-2 and TRBJ1-1; D is perhaps TRBD1 (6 bases). Germline V CDR1 and CDR2: SGHTA, FQGNSA. The CDR3 length is 14 residues. Trimming shortened V by 0 bases and J by 6 bases, and 11 bases separated the two germline ends. Here the CDR3 reads CASSLARQEPEAFF. The CDR3 DNA is TGTGCCAGCAGCTTAGCAAGACAGGAGCCTGAAGCTTTCTTT.

This clonotype came up many times. V is TRBV4-1 and J is TRBJ2-1; D is uncertain. Trimming took off 3 bases at V and 3 bases at J, with 3 bases between the two ends. Per the germline V gene, CDR1 is MGHRA and CDR2 is YSYEKL. This CDR3 has 12 residues. The CDR3 loop is CASSQDYNEQFF. The CDR3 nucleotides are TGCGCCAGCAGCCAGGACTACAATGAGCAGTTCTTC.

The J gene is TRBJ2-7, the V gene TRBV12-3 or TRBV12-4; D is unresolved. The germline V and J ends were trimmed by 4 bases and 3 bases, with 10 bases remaining between them. This CDR3 is 13 amino acids long. CDR3 DNA: TGTGCCAGCAGTTCAAGACTGGACTACGAGCAGTACTTC. Its protein is CASSSRLDYEQYF.

This clonotype has just one count. The DNA of the CDR3 is TGCGCCAGCAGCCACGATTCTAACAGGGCCGGCGGGGAGCTGTTTTTT. Amino acid sequence: CASSHDSNRAGGELFF. The V and J genes are TRBV4-3 and TRBJ2-2; D is possibly TRBD1 (6 bases). V was pared by 3 bases and J by 7 bases, with 18 bases between. This CDR3 region has 16 residues. Germline loops: CDR1 LGHNA, CDR2 YSLEER.

This chain connects TRBV6-1 to TRBJ2-1; 10 bases are a match to TRBD2. Germline assignment: CDR1 MNHNS and CDR2 SASEGT. The trim removed 2 bases at V and 3 bases at J, leaving 1 base unmatched. This CDR3 region has 15 residues. CDR3 DNA: TGTGCCAGCAGTGAACTAGCGGGAGACTACAATGAGCAGTTCTTC. Protein: CASSELAGDYNEQFF.

At least ten counts were recorded for this clonotype. The J gene is TRBJ2-2, the V gene TRBV29-1; 13 nucleotides line up with TRBD2. The CDR3 sequence is 16 residues long. Germline lookup yields CDR1 SQVTM and CDR2 ANQGSEA. Losses at the gene ends were 7 bases for V and 4 bases for J; bases not matched to a gene: 9. The CDR3 is CSARLAGGTFTGELFF. As DNA, the CDR3 is TGCAGCGCACGACTAGCGGGAGGAACCTTCACCGGGGAGCTGTTTTTT.

This clonotype was detected a few times. The chain couples TRBV29-1 to TRBJ2-5; possibly TRBD1 for D (6 bases). The germline V gene encodes CDR1 SQVTM and CDR2 ANQGSEA. The CDR3 sequence is 13 residues long. The V gene lost 6 bases and the J gene lost 2 bases, with 13 bases spanning the gap. The CDR3 sequence is CSVPGTWQETQYF. As DNA, the CDR3 is TGCAGCGTACCCGGGACATGGCAAGAGACCCAGTACTTC.

V and J are TRBV15 and TRBJ2-2; possible D gene TRBD2, 6 bases. The V end was cut by 5 bases, the J end by 3 bases, with 10 bases between. The CDR3 is 14 residues long. Looked up from germline, CDR1 is LNHNV and CDR2 is YYDKDF (reference sequence). CDR3 protein: CATSAQRDTGELFF. The CDR3 nucleotides read TGTGCCACCAGCGCCCAGCGGGACACCGGGGAGCTGTTTTTT.

The chain links TRBV29-1 to TRBJ1-5, with D unclear. V dropped 4 bases and J dropped 4 bases, with 11 bases sitting between them. This CDR3 is built from 13 residues. Germline CDR1 and CDR2: SQVTM and ANQGSEA. The CDR3 sequence: CSVGGSYNQPQHF. As DNA, the CDR3 is TGCAGCGTTGGTGGGTCATATAATCAGCCCCAGCATTTT.

This clonotype came up a few times. The rearrangement joins TRBV6-2 or TRBV6-3 to TRBJ2-1; 7 bases match TRBD2. The CDR3 has 15 amino acids. Germline V gene data show CDR1 as MNHEY and CDR2 as SVGEGT. With 6 bases clipped from V and 6 bases from J, the junction kept 11 bases outside the gene matches. The CDR3 DNA sequence: TGTGCCAGCAGCCTCACTAGCGAGAGTCCCAATGAGCAGTTCTTC. Translating it yields CASSLTSESPNEQFF.

This clonotype occurred a few times. A read error may produce the germline difference seen at one junction end. This chain uses TRBV6-2 or TRBV6-3 with TRBJ2-3, with 7 bases fitting TRBD2. CDR3 length: 11 amino acids. Germline CDR1 and CDR2: MNHEY and SVGEGT. The CDR3 DNA is TGTGCCAGCAACGGACTAGATGCGCAGTATTTT. Its protein is CASNGLDAQYF.

This chain connects TRBV2 to TRBJ2-1; TRBD2 matches at 10 bases. After removal of 4 bases from V and 15 bases from J, the junction contained 3 bases not matched to a gene. The V gene's germline CDR1 is SNHLY and CDR2 FYNNEI. The CDR3 covers 11 residues. In nucleotides, the CDR3 is TGTGCCAGCAGTGGACTAGCGGGCTGGTTCTTC. Encoded protein: CASSGLAGWFF. The full variable domain, in which reference TRBV2 and TRBJ2-1 provide the parts outside the CDR3, is EPEVTQTPSHQVTQMGQEVILRCVPISNHLYFYWYRQILGQKVEFLVSFYNNEISEKSEIFDDQFSVERPDGSNFTLKIRSTKLEDSAMYFCASSGLAGWFFGPGTRLTVL.

V and J are TRBV6-2 or TRBV6-3 and TRBJ1-3, with D perhaps matching TRBD1 (6 bases). Germline CDR1 is MNHEY and CDR2 is SVGEGT. The CDR3 runs 16 residues. V shed 5 bases and J shed 2 bases, with 16 bases lying between them. CDR3 residues: CASSLQAGEPGNTIYF. CDR3 in DNA: TGTGCCAGCAGTCTTCAAGCAGGGGAGCCTGGAAACACCATATATTTT.

This chain joins TRBV20-1 and TRBJ1-6; weak D call: TRBD1 (6 bases). The CDR3 length is 13 residues. The ends were cut back, 3 bases at V and 9 bases at J, with 12 bases in the middle. Germline loops: CDR1 DFQATT, CDR2 SNEGSKA (reference sequence). DNA for the CDR3: TGCAGTGCTAGTGGGGGCGCGAGTTCACCCCTCCACTTT. It codes for CSASGGASSPLHF.

J is TRBJ2-7 and V is TRBV7-6; a weak D match, TRBD2 (7 bases). V lost 5 bases and J lost 0, with 14 bases in between. CDR1 SGHVS and CDR2 FNYEAQ come from the germline V gene. This CDR3 has 15 amino acids. CDR3 sequence: CASSHGGPSSYEQYF. The CDR3 DNA follows: TGTGCCAGCAGCCACGGGGGGCCCAGCTCCTACGAGCAGTACTTC.